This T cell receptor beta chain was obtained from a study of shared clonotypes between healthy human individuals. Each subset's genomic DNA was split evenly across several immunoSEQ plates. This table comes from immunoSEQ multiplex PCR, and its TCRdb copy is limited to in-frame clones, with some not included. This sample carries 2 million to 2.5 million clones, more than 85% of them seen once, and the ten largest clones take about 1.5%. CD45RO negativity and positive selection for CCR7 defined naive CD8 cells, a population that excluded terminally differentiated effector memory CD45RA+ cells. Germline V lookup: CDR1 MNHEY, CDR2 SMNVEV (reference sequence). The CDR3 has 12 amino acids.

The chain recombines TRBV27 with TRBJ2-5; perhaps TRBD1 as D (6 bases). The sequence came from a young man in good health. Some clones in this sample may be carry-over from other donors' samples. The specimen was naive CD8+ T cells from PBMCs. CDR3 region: CAWDIRGETQYF. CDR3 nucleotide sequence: TGTGCTTGGGACATTCGCGGAGAGACCCAGTACTTC.